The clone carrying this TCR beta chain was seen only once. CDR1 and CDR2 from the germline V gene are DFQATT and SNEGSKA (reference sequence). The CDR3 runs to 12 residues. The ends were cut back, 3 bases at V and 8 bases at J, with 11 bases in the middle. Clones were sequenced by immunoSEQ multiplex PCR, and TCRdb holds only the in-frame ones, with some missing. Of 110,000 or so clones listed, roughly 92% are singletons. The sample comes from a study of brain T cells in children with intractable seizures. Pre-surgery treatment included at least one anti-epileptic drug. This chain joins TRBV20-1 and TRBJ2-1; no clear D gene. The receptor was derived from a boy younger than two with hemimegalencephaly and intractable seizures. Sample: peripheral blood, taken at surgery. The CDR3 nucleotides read TGCAGTGCTAGTCCCGTCCCCGATGAGCAGTTCTTC. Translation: CSASPVPDEQFF.